A single sample gave rise to the 4 T cell receptor beta chains below, sequenced in a study of T cells in Graves' hyperthyroidism and ophthalmopathy. RNA transcripts yielded amplified TCR beta CDR3 regions. Using the HTBI primer set, a first-round RT-PCR was run on the TCR CDR3. From the multiplex PCR reads, TCRdb called clonotypes with MiXCR, one entry per CDR3 protein. The sample comprises under 750,000 distinct CDR3 sequences, about 17% of which are singletons, and around 17% rests with the top ten. Sequencing used blood. The receptors were sampled from a woman in her 50s with Graves' hyperthyroidism that later progressed to Graves' ophthalmopathy.

This clonotype was observed many times. The J gene is TRBJ2-5, the V gene TRBV18; D not resolved. CDR3 size: 14 residues. Germline CDR1 reads KGHSH; CDR2 reads LQKENI. V lost 0 bases, J lost 2 bases, and 7 bases lay in between. CDR3 sequence reads: CASSPPNRQETQYF. The CDR3 DNA follows: TGTGCCAGCTCACCACCTAACAGACAAGAGACCCAGTACTTC.

V is TRBV27 and J is TRBJ2-7; perhaps D is TRBD1 or TRBD2 (6 bases each). V lost 2 bases and J lost 0, with 17 bases in between. Germline assignment: CDR1 MNHEY and CDR2 SMNVEV (reference sequence). The CDR3 spans 17 residues. The CDR3: CASSLGRGTLNSYEQYF. CDR3 sequence (DNA): TGTGCCAGCAGTTTAGGAAGGGGGACTTTGAACTCCTACGAGCAGTACTTC.

The V call is TRBV5-8, the J call TRBJ1-2; D might be TRBD1 (6 bases). CDR3 size: 16 residues. The germline V gene has CDR1 SGHTS and CDR2 YDEGEE. The germline V and J ends were trimmed by 0 bases and 1 base, with 13 bases remaining between them. The CDR3 region is CASSLDGTLLNYGYTF. The CDR3 coding sequence is TGTGCCAGCAGCTTGGACGGGACACTACTTAACTATGGCTACACCTTC.

This chain links TRBV10-3 with TRBJ1-5; TRBD1 might be the D (5 bases). CDR3 length equals 16 residues. The germline V gene encodes CDR1 ENHRY and CDR2 SYGVKD. The ends were cut back, 0 bases at V and 5 bases at J, with 14 bases in the middle. CDR3: CAISESLEGLDQPQHF. CDR3 coding DNA: TGTGCCATCAGTGAGTCATTAGAGGGGCTCGATCAGCCCCAGCATTTT.